This T cell receptor (beta chain) stems from a study of neurological immune-mediated disorders. A single record per CDR3 protein comes from TCRdb applying MiXCR to the 5' RACE reads. The table lists under 70,000 distinct CDR3 sequences, around 3.4% of them singletons. This clonotype was detected many times. CDR1 and CDR2 (germline): SGDLS, YYNGEE. J was trimmed by 0 bases and V by 7 bases; bases with no gene match: 7. This CDR3 contains 14 residues. The J gene is TRBJ2-7, the V gene TRBV9, with 7 nucleotides matching TRBD2. The sequenced sample consisted of PBMCs. This clonotype originated in an older woman with multiple sclerosis. CDR3 sequence: CASSVGLHSYEQYF. Written as DNA, the CDR3 is TGTGCCAGCTCGGTGGGACTACACTCCTACGAGCAGTACTTC.